The 17 T cell receptor beta chains reported below all come from one sample, sequenced in a study of blood T cell repertoires in COVID-19. Clones were read by immunoSEQ multiplex PCR, and TCRdb kept only the in-frame ones, dropping some. The sample comprises 130,000 or so clones, approximately 90% of which are singletons, and less than 5.5% rests with the top ten. Sequenced material: peripheral blood. These receptors were taken from a man in his 60s with COVID-19, enrolled during active disease.

This rearrangement joins TRBV27 to TRBJ1-1, with D tentatively TRBD1 (6 bases). Germline V gives CDR1 MNHEY, CDR2 SMNVEV (reference sequence). The ends were cut back, 5 bases at V and 1 base at J, with 17 bases in the middle. The CDR3 contains 16 residues. For the CDR3, the DNA is TGTGCCAGCAGTCCCGGGATGGGGGCTGCGAACACTGAAGCTTTCTTT. Translated, it gives CASSPGMGAANTEAFF.

The gene calls are TRBV30 and TRBJ2-2; 8 nucleotides line up with TRBD2. Germline V gives CDR1 GTSNPN, CDR2 SVGIG (reference sequence). J gave up 3 bases and V 3 bases, and 6 bases lay outside the gene matches. This CDR3 contains 15 residues. The CDR3 coding sequence is TGTGCCTGGAGGAAGGTAGCGGGATACACCGGGGAGCTGTTTTTT. It yields the protein CAWRKVAGYTGELFF.

This chain uses TRBV5-5 with TRBJ2-1; TRBD1 agrees at 7 bases. V trimming: 4 bases; J trimming: 9 bases; junction bases outside the gene matches: 13. This CDR3 spans 15 amino acids. Germline CDR1 is SGHKS and CDR2 is YYEKEE (reference sequence). CDR3 DNA: TGTGCCAGCAGCGGGTCCGGGACAGATAGGGGTGAGCAGTTCTTC. Protein product: CASSGSGTDRGEQFF.

This clone was counted many times. V and J are TRBV29-1 and TRBJ2-5; tentatively, D is TRBD2 (7 bases). V dropped 4 bases and J dropped 0 bases, with 15 bases sitting between them. Germline V gives CDR1 SQVTM, CDR2 ANQGSEA. There are 15 residues in the CDR3. The CDR3 DNA reads as TGCAGCGTTGTCGGGGGGCCCGGGTACCAAGAGACCCAGTACTTC. It translates to CSVVGGPGYQETQYF.

The CDR3 loop is CSVARSRGTDTQYF. The CDR3 DNA reads as TGCAGCGTTGCGAGGAGCCGGGGCACAGATACGCAGTATTTT. The chain couples TRBV29-1 to TRBJ2-3; no firm D call. This CDR3 contains 14 residues. Germline loops: CDR1 SQVTM, CDR2 ANQGSEA. V shed 4 bases and J shed 1 base, with 12 bases lying between them.

The V call is TRBV15, the J call TRBJ2-7, with 10 bases that match TRBD2. This CDR3 region has 14 residues. Unmatched junction bases numbered 5, after V lost 5 bases and J lost 4 bases. The germline CDR1 and CDR2 sequences are LNHNV and YYDKDF (reference sequence). The CDR3 sequence: CATSVRTSGYEQYF. In nucleotides, the CDR3 is TGTGCCACCAGCGTTCGGACTAGCGGATACGAGCAGTACTTC.

This chain connects TRBV5-5 to TRBJ1-1; no reliable D call. The V end lost 2 bases, the J end lost 0 bases, and 14 bases lay between the germline ends. Germline V gives CDR1 SGHKS, CDR2 YYEKEE (reference sequence). This CDR3 has 16 residues. The CDR3 loop reads CASSFSAGWVNTEAFF. For the CDR3, the DNA is TGTGCCAGCAGCTTTTCGGCAGGATGGGTGAACACTGAAGCTTTCTTT.

V gene TRBV7-6 combines with J gene TRBJ2-3, with TRBD2 as a possible D gene (6 bases). The CDR3 contains 16 residues. V lost 1 base and J lost 0, with 11 bases in between. Germline CDR1 and CDR2: SGHVS and FNYEAQ. CDR3 sequence (DNA): TGTGCCAGCAGCTTAGTGGGGGGATTCAGCACAGATACGCAGTATTTT. Its translation: CASSLVGGFSTDTQYF.

This chain links TRBV3-1 (or the pseudogene TRBV3-2) with TRBJ2-1; 12 nucleotides line up with TRBD2. This CDR3 region has 15 residues. Germline assignment: CDR1 LGHDT and CDR2 YNNKEL (reference sequence). Trimming cost V 5 bases and J 8 bases; bases outside gene matches: 7. CDR3 loop: CASSSGTSGWDEQFF. DNA of the CDR3: TGTGCCAGCAGCTCCGGGACTAGCGGGTGGGATGAGCAGTTCTTC.

The V call is TRBV11-2, the J call TRBJ2-2; 8 bases are shared with TRBD2. The CDR3 loop spans 19 amino acids. The germline V gene encodes CDR1 SGHAT and CDR2 FQNNGV. With V trimmed by 1 base and J by 1 base, 11 bases remained unmatched. CDR3 sequence reads: CASSLAVGAGGLNTGELFF. CDR3 DNA sequence: TGTGCCAGCAGCTTAGCCGTTGGGGCGGGGGGCCTGAACACCGGGGAGCTGTTTTTT.

Written as DNA, the CDR3 is TGTGCCAGCAGCACCGGACAGGGGGCCCCTGGGGCCAACGTCCTGACTTTC. Protein sequence: CASSTGQGAPGANVLTF. The chain is built from TRBV11-3 and TRBJ2-6; the match to TRBD1 covers 11 bases. Germline lookup yields CDR1 SGHNT and CDR2 YENEEA. V was pared by 5 bases and J by 2 bases, with 5 bases of the junction left unmatched. The CDR3 covers 17 residues. Full variable domain (rest looked up from reference TRBV11-3 and TRBJ2-6): EAGVVQSPRYKIIEKKQPVAFWCNPISGHNTLYWYLQNLGQGPELLIRYENEEAVDDSQLPKDRFSAERLKGVDSTLKIQPAELGDSAVYLCASSTGQGAPGANVLTFGAGSRLTVL.

The rearrangement links TRBV5-1 to TRBJ1-2; the match to TRBD1 covers 7 bases. This CDR3 region has 16 residues. V shed 4 bases and J 2 bases; nucleotides not matched to a gene: 11. Per the germline V gene, CDR1 is SGHRS and CDR2 is YFSETQ. The CDR3 DNA is TGCGCCAGCAGCCCCGAAGGGACAGACTTAAACTATGGCTACACCTTC. It yields the protein CASSPEGTDLNYGYTF.

The rearrangement joins TRBV30 to TRBJ1-2, with unresolved D. Germline-derived CDR1 and CDR2 are GTSNPN and SVGIG (reference sequence). Trimming shortened V by 4 bases and J by 8 bases, and 14 bases separated the two germline ends. The CDR3 is made up of 12 amino acids. Here the CDR3 reads CAWTSRGLGYTF. The CDR3 coding sequence is TGTGCCTGGACGTCGAGAGGTTTGGGCTACACCTTC.

The chain carries TRBV5-8 and TRBJ1-2, with 9 bases identical to TRBD1. The ends lost 4 bases at V and 7 bases at J; junction bases unmatched: 8. Germline V lookup: CDR1 SGHTS, CDR2 YDEGEE. This CDR3 is 14 amino acids long. Written as DNA, the CDR3 is TGTGCCAGCAGCCCAAGGGACAGGGTTACTGGCTACACCTTC. It translates to CASSPRDRVTGYTF.

The table lists this clone with a count of one. The chain couples TRBV6-6 to TRBJ1-2, with 9 bases fitting TRBD1. The CDR3 extends over 16 amino acids. CDR1 is MNHNY and CDR2 is SVGAGI in the germline V gene (reference sequence). Unmatched junction bases numbered 13, after V lost 7 bases and J lost 4 bases. Here the CDR3 reads CASNDRGNSLGYGYTF. The CDR3 bases are TGTGCCAGCAATGACAGGGGGAATTCTTTGGGCTATGGCTACACCTTC.

The chain uses TRBV4-2 and TRBJ1-5; D ambiguous. Trimming pared 4 bases from V and 7 bases from J, leaving 14 bases between. CDR3 size: 14 residues. Germline lookup yields CDR1 LGHNA and CDR2 YNFKEQ. The CDR3 loop reads CASSPFGEEQPQHF. DNA of the CDR3: TGTGCCAGCAGCCCCTTCGGGGAAGAACAGCCCCAGCATTTT.

V gene TRBV19 combines with J gene TRBJ1-2; the D is unclear. The germline V gene has CDR1 LNHDA and CDR2 SQIVND (reference sequence). V gave up 8 bases and J gave up 6 bases, with 19 bases separating them. This CDR3 has 14 amino acids. As DNA, the CDR3 is TGTGCCAGTTCGCCGGGTGGACTGGGTGATGGCTACACCTTC. Encoded protein: CASSPGGLGDGYTF.